The rows below give T cell receptor beta chains drawn from one sample of a study of control samples from healthy donors and cancer patients. Data came from immunoSEQ multiplex PCR; TCRdb stores just in-frame clones and leaves some out. The sample has around 80,000 clones, around 87% seen once. The specimen was blood. The origin of the receptors is a man aged 50 or older in good health. Both conserved end residues are part of each CDR3. D genes are given only for firm matches. Clone size is shown for a subset of rows, as once, few, many or a class of expanded clone.

D | size | J | V | CDR3 | DNA
TRBD1 | . | TRBJ1-1 | TRBV12-3/TRBV12-4 | CASSWGQGKAFF | TGTGCCAGCAGTTGGGGACAGGGGAAAGCTTTCTTT
TRBD2 | . | TRBJ2-7 | TRBV4-2 | CASSQDPTSGKDEQYF | TGTGCCAGCAGCCAAGATCCCACTAGCGGGAAAGACGAGCAGTACTTC
. | . | TRBJ2-3 | TRBV4-3 | CASSQVYERSTDTQYF | TGCGCCAGCAGCCAAGTATATGAGCGGAGCACAGATACGCAGTATTTT
. | once | TRBJ1-3 | TRBV10-3 | CAISDRGPSSGNTIYF | TGTGCCATCAGTGATAGGGGACCGAGCTCTGGAAACACCATATATTTT
TRBD2 | . | TRBJ2-3 | TRBV7-9 | CASSFLKLAEKGDTQYF | TGTGCCAGCAGCTTCCTGAAACTAGCGGAAAAAGGGGATACGCAGTATTTT
TRBD1 | . | TRBJ1-3 | TRBV27 | CASRRTGGISGNTIYF | TGTGCCAGCAGGCGGACAGGGGGCATCTCTGGAAACACCATATATTTT
. | few | TRBJ1-1 | TRBV5-1 | CASSSGTLGEAFF | TGCGCCAGCAGCTCAGGGACCCTGGGGGAAGCTTTCTTT
. | . | TRBJ2-2 | TRBV25-1 | CASSEEGPVGELFF | TGTGCCAGCAGTGAGGAGGGGCCGGTCGGGGAGCTGTTTTTT
TRBD1 | . | TRBJ1-5 | TRBV6-5 | CASSLYRGDQPQHF | TGTGCCAGCAGTCTATACAGGGGGGATCAGCCCCAGCATTTT
TRBD2 | . | TRBJ2-1 | TRBV6-1 | CASSDQGLAGVLSSYNEQFF | TGTGCCAGCAGTGACCAGGGACTAGCGGGGGTATTAAGCTCCTACAATGAGCAGTTCTTC
TRBD1 | . | TRBJ1-5 | TRBV5-6 | CASSFGQGNQPQHF | TGTGCCAGCAGCTTCGGACAGGGCAATCAGCCCCAGCATTTT
TRBD2 | . | TRBJ2-2 | TRBV15 | CATSRDPSGATGELFF | TGTGCCACCAGCAGAGACCCTAGCGGGGCCACCGGGGAGCTGTTTTTT
. | . | TRBJ2-1 | TRBV4-3 | CASSPAGLTYNEQFF | TGCGCCAGCAGCCCCGCGGGCCTAACGTACAATGAGCAGTTCTTC
TRBD2 | . | TRBJ2-1 | TRBV4-3 | CASSQELAGGPSYNEQFF | TGCGCCAGCAGCCAAGAATTAGCGGGAGGCCCGTCCTACAATGAGCAGTTCTTC
. | . | TRBJ2-5 | TRBV12-3/TRBV12-4 | CASSPDRWKTQYF | TGTGCCAGCAGCCCAGACAGGTGGAAGACCCAGTACTTC
. | . | TRBJ2-2 | TRBV28 | CASSSTNTGELFF | TGTGCCAGCAGCTCGACGAACACCGGGGAGCTGTTTTTT
. | . | TRBJ1-6 | TRBV5-1 | CASSLESMGGNSPLHF | TGCGCCAGCAGCTTGGAGTCAATGGGGGGTAATTCACCCCTCCACTTT
. | . | TRBJ2-1 | TRBV18 | CASSPPGLVNNEQFF | TGTGCCAGCTCACCTCCGGGACTGGTGAACAATGAGCAGTTCTTC
. | . | TRBJ1-2 | TRBV6-6 | CASSPTAVYGYTF | TGTGCCAGCAGCCCGACAGCCGTCTATGGCTACACCTTC
. | few | TRBJ2-3 | TRBV30 | CAWERGVQSLLADTQYF | TGTGCCTGGGAGAGGGGGGTCCAAAGTTTATTGGCGGATACGCAGTATTTT
. | . | TRBJ2-5 | TRBV7-2 | CASSSRVPGGETQYF | TGTGCCAGCAGTTCCCGGGTTCCAGGGGGGGAGACCCAGTACTTC
TRBD2 | . | TRBJ2-1 | TRBV7-8 | CASSFSTGTSGGARYNEQFF | TGTGCCAGCAGCTTTTCCACCGGGACTAGCGGGGGGGCTCGATACAATGAGCAGTTCTTC
. | . | TRBJ2-1 | TRBV29-1 | CSVEPQGEIDNEQFF | TGCAGCGTTGAACCCCAGGGAGAGATCGACAATGAGCAGTTCTTC
. | once | TRBJ2-1 | TRBV2 | CASPLPASNNEQFF | TGTGCCAGTCCGCTCCCCGCGTCCAACAATGAGCAGTTCTTC
TRBD1 | . | TRBJ1-1 | TRBV7-9 | CASSAGQGWNTEAFF | TGTGCCAGCAGCGCTGGACAGGGCTGGAACACTGAAGCTTTCTTT
TRBD2 | . | TRBJ2-3 | TRBV29-1 | CSAQGLARINTDTQYF | TGCAGCGCCCAGGGACTAGCCCGAATTAACACAGATACGCAGTATTTT
. | . | TRBJ2-5 | TRBV6-6 | CASSGGWAGFQETQYF | TGTGCCAGCAGCGGGGGTTGGGCGGGATTCCAAGAGACCCAGTACTTC
. | . | TRBJ1-1 | TRBV2 | CASSETSVNTEAFF | TGTGCCAGCAGTGAAACTTCAGTGAACACTGAAGCTTTCTTT
TRBD1 | . | TRBJ1-6 | TRBV27 | CASKWTGNSPLHF | TGTGCCAGCAAATGGACAGGGAATTCACCCCTCCACTTT
TRBD2 | . | TRBJ2-7 | TRBV7-2 | CASSLVLAGAYEQYF | TGTGCCAGCAGCTTAGTACTAGCGGGGGCCTACGAGCAGTACTTC
. | . | TRBJ2-4 | TRBV28 | CASSLGGRGHIQYF | TGTGCCAGCAGTTTAGGAGGGCGGGGCCACATTCAGTACTTC
. | . | TRBJ1-1 | TRBV7-9 | CASSARDGKEAFF | TGTGCCAGCAGCGCCCGGGACGGAAAAGAAGCTTTCTTT
. | . | TRBJ2-3 | TRBV19 | CASNEADTQYF | TGTGCCAGTAATGAGGCAGATACGCAGTATTTT
. | . | TRBJ2-3 | TRBV30 | CAWTASELRDTQYF | TGTGCCTGGACCGCCTCGGAACTACGGGATACGCAGTATTTT
. | . | TRBJ2-1 | TRBV9 | CASSVAGLYNEQFF | TGTGCCAGCAGCGTAGCGGGGCTTTACAATGAGCAGTTCTTC
. | . | TRBJ1-4 | TRBV29-1 | CSVAGKGMATNEKLFF | TGCAGCGTTGCGGGAAAGGGAATGGCAACTAATGAAAAACTGTTTTTT
. | . | TRBJ2-1 | TRBV7-2 | CASSSTWNEQFF | TGTGCCAGCAGCTCCACCTGGAATGAGCAGTTCTTC
TRBD2 | . | TRBJ2-1 | TRBV18 | CASSPTSGENNEQFF | TGTGCCAGCTCACCGACTAGCGGGGAGAACAATGAGCAGTTCTTC
. | . | TRBJ2-2 | TRBV5-5 | CASSLAGTTGELFF | TGTGCCAGCAGTCTTGCCGGGACCACCGGGGAGCTGTTTTTT
TRBD1 | . | TRBJ2-3 | TRBV7-8 | CASSLMPQGAGATQYF | TGTGCCAGCAGCTTAATGCCCCAGGGGGCAGGCGCTACGCAGTATTTT
. | . | TRBJ2-7 | TRBV6-5 | CASSLNGGSEQYF | TGTGCCAGCAGCCTAAATGGGGGGTCAGAGCAGTACTTC